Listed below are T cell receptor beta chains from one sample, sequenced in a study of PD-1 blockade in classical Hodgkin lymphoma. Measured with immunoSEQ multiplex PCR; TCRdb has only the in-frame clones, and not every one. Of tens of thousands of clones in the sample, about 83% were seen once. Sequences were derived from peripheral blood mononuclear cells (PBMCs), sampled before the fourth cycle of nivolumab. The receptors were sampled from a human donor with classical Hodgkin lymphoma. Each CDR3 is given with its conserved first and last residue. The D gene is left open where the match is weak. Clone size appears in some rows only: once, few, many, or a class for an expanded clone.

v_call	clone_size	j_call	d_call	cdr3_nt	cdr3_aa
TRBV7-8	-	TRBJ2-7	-	TGTGCCAGCAGCCCCGGCGGGGCAACCGCCTACGAGCAGTACTTC	CASSPGGATAYEQYF
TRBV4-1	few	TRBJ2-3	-	TGCGCCAGCAGCCAAGATCTTTGGGGGAGCCGCTTCCAAAGCACAGATACGCAGTATTTT	CASSQDLWGSRFQSTDTQYF
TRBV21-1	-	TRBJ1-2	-	TGTGCCAGCAGCAAAGCATGGGACAGATTTAACTATGGCTACACCTTC	CASSKAWDRFNYGYTF
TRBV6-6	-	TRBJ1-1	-	TGTGCCAGCAGTTACCAAATACGGACTGAAGCTTTCTTT	CASSYQIRTEAFF
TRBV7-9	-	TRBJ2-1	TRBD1	TGTGCCAGCAGCCACCGACAGGGACGAAGCTACAATGAGCAGTTCTTC	CASSHRQGRSYNEQFF
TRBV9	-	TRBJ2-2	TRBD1	TGTGCCAGCAGCGGAGACAGGGGGCGCATGTCTTCCGGGGAGCTGTTTTTT	CASSGDRGRMSSGELFF
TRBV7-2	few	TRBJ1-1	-	TGTGCCAGCAGCTTAGAATGGGGGCGCTTCTCTGAAGCTTTCTTT	CASSLEWGRFSEAFF
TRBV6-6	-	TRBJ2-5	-	TGTGCCAGCAGTTACAGGGTCCAGTCTCAAGAGACCCAGTACTTC	CASSYRVQSQETQYF
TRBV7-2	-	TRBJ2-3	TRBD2	TGTGCCAGCAGACCACCGGGACTAGGCACAGATACGCAGTATTTT	CASRPPGLGTDTQYF
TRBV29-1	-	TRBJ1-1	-	TGCAGCGTTGAATACTCAGGTCCTCCGGCTTTCTTT	CSVEYSGPPAFF
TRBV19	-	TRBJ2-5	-	TGTGCCAGCAGGTTGGGGGAGACCCAGTACTTC	CASRLGETQYF
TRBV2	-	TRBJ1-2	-	TGTGCCAGCAGTGAAGCGTGGGGGTCTGTCGGGGGCTACACCTTC	CASSEAWGSVGGYTF
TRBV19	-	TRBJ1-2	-	TGTGCCAGTAACCGTAGACAGGATGGTATCTATGGCTACACCTTC	CASNRRQDGIYGYTF
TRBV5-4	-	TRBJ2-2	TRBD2	TGTGCCAGCACCTTGGGGACTAGCGGGAGAATAAACACCGGGGAGCTGTTTTTT	CASTLGTSGRINTGELFF
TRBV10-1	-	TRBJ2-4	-	TGCGCCAGCAGCGAGGACCCAGAGCTTGGGGGCATTCAGTACTTC	CASSEDPELGGIQYF
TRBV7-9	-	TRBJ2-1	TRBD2	TGTGCCAGCAGCTTTGCTAGCGGGAGGGGTAGCAATGAGCAGTTCTTC	CASSFASGRGSNEQFF
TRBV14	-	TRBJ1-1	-	TGTGCCAGCAGCCAGAATTTCCCGGGTGAAGCTTTCTTT	CASSQNFPGEAFF
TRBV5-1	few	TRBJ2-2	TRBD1	TGCGCCAGCAGCGTACAGGGGGCTCACACCGGGGAGCTGTTTTTT	CASSVQGAHTGELFF
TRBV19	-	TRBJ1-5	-	TGTGCCAGTTCCGACAGGACTTATAGCAATCAGCCCCAGCATTTT	CASSDRTYSNQPQHF
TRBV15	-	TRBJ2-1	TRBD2	TGTGCCACCAGGGAGAGCGGGAGGGCCTACAATGAGCAGTTCTTC	CATRESGRAYNEQFF
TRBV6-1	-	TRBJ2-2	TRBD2	TGTGCCAGCAGTGGAGCGGGAACCCCTCCTGTAGGGGAGCTGTTTTTT	CASSGAGTPPVGELFF
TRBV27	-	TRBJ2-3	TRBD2	TGTGCCAGCAGTTTACTCAGGACTAGCGGGAGTCAAACAGATACGCAGTATTTT	CASSLLRTSGSQTDTQYF
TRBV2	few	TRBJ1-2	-	TGTGCCAGCAGAGGGGAGAGCGGCTACACCTTC	CASRGESGYTF
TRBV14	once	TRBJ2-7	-	TGTGCCAGCAGCCCCCTCCTGTCTGGGAGGGGGTACGAGCAGTACTTC	CASSPLLSGRGYEQYF
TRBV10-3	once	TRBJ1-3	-	TGTGCCATCAGTGGACAGACAGGCCCTGGGGACACCATATATTTT	CAISGQTGPGDTIYF
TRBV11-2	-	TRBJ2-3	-	TGTGCCAGCAGCTCAGGATATACGCAGTATTTT	CASSSGYTQYF
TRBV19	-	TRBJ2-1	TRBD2	TGTGCCAGTAAGAAGCGGGAGGGAAATGAGCAGTTCTTC	CASKKREGNEQFF
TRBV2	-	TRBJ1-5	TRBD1	TGTGCCAGCAGTCGCGAACAGGGGGGACAGCCCCAGCATTTT	CASSREQGGQPQHF
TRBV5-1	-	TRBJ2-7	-	TGCGCCAGCAGCTTTGCAGGGGTCTCCTACGAGCAGTACTTC	CASSFAGVSYEQYF
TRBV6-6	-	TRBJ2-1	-	TGTGCCAGCAGTGCCCGTGGGAGCTCCTACAATGAGCAGTTCTTC	CASSARGSSYNEQFF
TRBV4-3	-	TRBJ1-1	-	TGCGCCAGCAGCCAATTAGGAGAGAACACTGAAGCTTTCTTT	CASSQLGENTEAFF
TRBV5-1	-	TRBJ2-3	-	TGCGCCAGCAGCTTGAGTCTCGCGACAGATACGCAGTATTTT	CASSLSLATDTQYF
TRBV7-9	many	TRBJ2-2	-	TGTGCCAGCAGCTTAGACCCGATTCCCGGGGAGCTGTTTTTT	CASSLDPIPGELFF
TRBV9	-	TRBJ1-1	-	TGTGCCAGCAGCGTAGGGCGGGGGGCCACTGAAGCTTTCTTT	CASSVGRGATEAFF
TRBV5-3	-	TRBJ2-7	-	TGTGCCAGAAGCCCCGGACAGTCCTCCTACGAGCAGTACTTC	CARSPGQSSYEQYF
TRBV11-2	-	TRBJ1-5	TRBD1	TGTGCCAGCAGCGCCCGACGGGGACAGGGGAGCAATCAGCCCCAGCATTTT	CASSARRGQGSNQPQHF
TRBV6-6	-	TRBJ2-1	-	TGTGCCAGCAGGACGCGGGCAGCTACGCTCTACAATGAGCAGTTCTTC	CASRTRAATLYNEQFF
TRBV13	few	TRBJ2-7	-	TGTGCCAGCAGCTTATTTTCGGACGCAAGGAGCTCCTACGAGCAGTACTTC	CASSLFSDARSSYEQYF
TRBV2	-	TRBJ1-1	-	TGTGCCAGCAGCAATGAGGCGAACTCTGAAGCTTTCTTT	CASSNEANSEAFF
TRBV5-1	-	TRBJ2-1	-	TGCGCCAGCAGCTTGGCGGGTTTCGCCTACAATGAGCAGTTCTTC	CASSLAGFAYNEQFF